The 23 T cell receptor beta chains given below trace back to one sample, sequenced in a study of cytomegalovirus exposure and HLA in healthy donors. The PCR ran on 60 Vbeta and 13 Jbeta primers. The table came from immunoSEQ multiplex PCR; TCRdb's copy has only in-frame clones and leaves some out. The table records about 130,000 clones, approximately 78% of them present only once. Sequencing used PBMCs. The receptors stem from a woman aged 25-40 years in good health and CMV-seronegative.

Concerning this clone: The junction departs from the called germline gene at one end, perhaps through a read error. The chain joins TRBV11-2 to TRBJ2-3; 12 bases match TRBD2. Germline V gene sequence: CDR1 SGHAT, CDR2 FQNNGV. The CDR3 covers 17 residues. CDR3 bases: TGTGCCAGCAGCCTAACCTCTAGCGGGGGGGGCCTCGCTCAGGAGGGTTTT. This sequence encodes CASSLTSSGGGLAQEGF.

This rearrangement joins TRBV11-2 to TRBJ2-1, with 10 bases aligning to TRBD2. V gave up 1 base and J gave up 8 bases; unmatched junction bases: 2. The length of the CDR3 is 14 residues. Germline CDR1 SGHAT, CDR2 FQNNGV. The CDR3: CASSLVLAGDEQFF. The CDR3 DNA reads TGTGCCAGCAGCTTAGTGCTAGCGGGGGATGAGCAGTTCTTC.

V usage is TRBV7-6 and J usage is TRBJ2-1; maybe TRBD2 (7 bases). Germline loops: CDR1 SGHVS, CDR2 FNYEAQ. V was trimmed by 6 bases and J by 7 bases, leaving 19 bases between them. The CDR3 length is 15 residues. CDR3 bases: TGTGCCAGCAGACCAGGACTAGTAGGGGGTAATGAGCAGTTCTTC. It specifies CASRPGLVGGNEQFF.

The chain joins TRBV19 to TRBJ2-7; D is ambiguous. Germline CDR1 LNHDA, CDR2 SQIVND (reference sequence). The CDR3 is made up of 15 amino acids. Trimming removed 3 bases at V and 2 bases at J, with 14 bases between. The CDR3 coding sequence is TGTGCCAGTAGTATTTCGTACTCTCGAACCTACGAGCAGTACTTC. Its protein product is CASSISYSRTYEQYF.

The CDR3 sequence: CASSLWFGRGDEKLFF. CDR3 in DNA: TGTGCCAGCAGCTTATGGTTCGGCAGGGGGGATGAAAAACTGTTTTTT. The rearrangement joins TRBV7-9 to TRBJ1-4; 7 bases fit TRBD1. The V and J ends lost 2 bases and 6 bases, in that order; junction bases with no gene match: 9. The CDR3 runs 16 residues. Germline loops: CDR1 SEHNR, CDR2 FQNEAQ (reference sequence). Combining the CDR3 with reference TRBV7-9 and TRBJ1-4 gives the whole variable domain DTGVSQNPRHKITKRGQNVTFRCDPISEHNRLYWYRQTLGQGPEFLTYFQNEAQLEKSRLLSDRFSAERPKGSFSTLEIQRTEQGDSAMYLCASSLWFGRGDEKLFFGSGTQLSVL.

This clone was detected only once. V gene TRBV5-1 combines with J gene TRBJ2-3; 7 bases match TRBD2. V was pared by 4 bases and J by 4 bases, with 6 bases of the junction left unmatched. This CDR3 spans 14 amino acids. Germline CDR1 and CDR2: SGHRS and YFSETQ. The CDR3 here is CASSLRTSSDTQYF. The CDR3 region has the DNA TGCGCCAGCAGCCTAAGGACTAGTTCAGATACGCAGTATTTT.

This clone has only one observation. The chain carries TRBV6-5 and TRBJ1-1; tentative D call: TRBD1 (5 bases). Trimming stripped 6 bases from V and 8 bases from J, with 16 bases between. CDR3 length equals 13 residues. The germline V gene has CDR1 MNHEY and CDR2 SVGAGI. CDR3 in DNA: TGTGCCAGCAGAGACGGGGGGAGTTTGGAAGCTTTCTTT. It yields the protein CASRDGGSLEAFF.

The gene calls are TRBV6-6 and TRBJ1-2, with unresolved D. This CDR3 region has 14 residues. V dropped 2 bases and J dropped 7 bases, with 14 bases sitting between them. Germline CDR1 MNHNY, CDR2 SVGAGI (reference sequence). In DNA, the CDR3 is TGTGCCAGCAGTTACAAGACACCCGGCCCTGGCTACACCTTC. Translation: CASSYKTPGPGYTF.

The chain couples TRBV5-1 to TRBJ1-1; a weak D match, TRBD1 (5 bases). The CDR3 has 15 residues. Germline values: CDR1 SGHRS, CDR2 YFSETQ. The V and J ends lost 0 bases and 1 base respectively, with 10 bases between them. CDR3 nucleotides: TGCGCCAGCAGCTTGGATGGGGGGGGGAACACTGAAGCTTTCTTT. Encoded protein: CASSLDGGGNTEAFF.

The genes are TRBV7-2 and TRBJ1-2, with D perhaps TRBD1 (6 bases). The germline V and J ends were trimmed by 3 bases and 4 bases, with 18 bases remaining between them. The CDR3 is 16 amino acids. The germline V gene has CDR1 SGHTA and CDR2 FQGNSA. The CDR3 DNA is TGTGCCAGCAGCTTTCGCGTAAGGACAGCGAGCTATGGCTACACCTTC. This translates into CASSFRVRTASYGYTF.

The genes are TRBV5-1 and TRBJ2-7; 10 bases line up with TRBD1. This CDR3 has 15 residues. Trimming took 4 bases from V and 3 from J; bases not matched to a gene: 7. In germline, CDR1 is SGHRS, CDR2 YFSETQ. The CDR3 spells CASSEPGQGLYEQYF. CDR3 DNA: TGCGCCAGCAGCGAGCCGGGACAGGGGCTCTACGAGCAGTACTTC.

The genes are TRBV7-9 and TRBJ2-5; 14 nucleotides align to TRBD2. CDR1 is SEHNR, CDR2 FQNEAQ, per germline (reference sequence). Trimming removed 5 bases from V and 5 bases from J; junction bases left unmatched: 10. The length of the CDR3 is 17 residues. For the CDR3, the DNA is TGTGCCAGCAGCCCACAACGACTAGCGGGGGGGCGGGAGACCCAGTACTTC. This translates into CASSPQRLAGGRETQYF.

V is TRBV7-9 and J is TRBJ2-7; 8 positions match TRBD2. V lost 3 bases and J lost 6; bases outside the gene matches: 7. The germline V gene encodes CDR1 SEHNR and CDR2 FQNEAQ (reference sequence). The CDR3 loop spans 14 amino acids. CDR3 DNA: TGTGCCAGCAGCTTCCTAGCGGGCCCTCTCGAGCAGTACTTC. Its protein product is CASSFLAGPLEQYF. Full variable domain (outside the CDR3, taken from reference TRBV7-9 and TRBJ2-7): DTGVSQNPRHKITKRGQNVTFRCDPISEHNRLYWYRQTLGQGPEFLTYFQNEAQLEKSRLLSDRFSAERPKGSFSTLEIQRTEQGDSAMYLCASSFLAGPLEQYFGPGTRLTVT.

The DNA of the CDR3 is TGTGCCAGCAGGGGGGGAGCTCTAGCTAACTATGGCTACACCTTC. It is translated as CASRGGALANYGYTF. The V call is TRBV28, the J call TRBJ1-2; perhaps TRBD1 as D (5 bases). V lost 6 bases, J lost 0 bases, and 14 bases lay in between. The CDR3 is made up of 15 amino acids. Looked up from germline, CDR1 is MDHEN and CDR2 is SYDVKM.

The chain couples TRBV7-3 to TRBJ2-2; 7 nucleotides line up with TRBD1. Germline V CDR1 and CDR2: SGHTA, FQGTGA. This CDR3 has 14 residues. V was pared by 4 bases and J by 4 bases, with 3 bases of the junction left unmatched. The CDR3 reads CASSSGTATGELFF. CDR3 nucleotides: TGTGCCAGCAGCTCTGGGACAGCCACCGGGGAGCTGTTTTTT.

The chain couples TRBV11-2 to TRBJ2-1, with D possibly being TRBD2 (6 bases). Trimming stripped 5 bases from V and 4 bases from J, with 15 bases between. The CDR3 length is 15 residues. In germline, CDR1 is SGHAT, CDR2 FQNNGV. The CDR3 DNA reads TGTGCCAGCAGCCAGACCGGGACTGGATACAATGAGCAGTTCTTC. It codes for CASSQTGTGYNEQFF.

This clone has a single count. This chain joins TRBV29-1 and TRBJ1-5; 9 bases fit TRBD1. After removal of 6 bases from V and 7 bases from J, the junction contained 4 bases not matched to a gene. There are 12 residues in the CDR3. The V gene's germline CDR1 is SQVTM and CDR2 ANQGSEA. The CDR3 sequence is CSVQGAGQPQHF. Here the CDR3 DNA reads TGCAGCGTACAGGGGGCTGGGCAGCCCCAGCATTTT.

The V call is TRBV27, the J call TRBJ2-2; 12 bases match TRBD2. The V segment lost 5 bases and the J segment 3 bases; nucleotides outside the gene matches: 4. Germline values: CDR1 MNHEY, CDR2 SMNVEV (reference sequence). There are 16 residues in the CDR3. The CDR3 is CASSPRLAGDTGELFF. CDR3 in DNA: TGTGCCAGCAGTCCGCGACTAGCGGGAGACACCGGGGAGCTGTTTTTT.

The V gene is TRBV18, the J gene TRBJ2-7; TRBD1 matches at 8 bases. The J segment lost 0 bases and the V segment lost 5 bases, leaving 6 bases of the junction unmatched. CDR3 length: 15 amino acids. CDR1 and CDR2 (germline): KGHSH, LQKENI. The CDR3 nucleotides are TGTGCCAGCTCAGGAAACAGGGGGAGCTCCTACGAGCAGTACTTC. Residues: CASSGNRGSSYEQYF.

The rearrangement links TRBV27 to TRBJ2-3; D is possibly TRBD1 (6 bases). Germline loops: CDR1 MNHEY, CDR2 SMNVEV (reference sequence). The CDR3 covers 17 residues. Trimming took 3 bases from V and 1 from J, leaving 17 bases between them. In nucleotides, the CDR3 is TGTGCCAGCAGTTTTCACACAGGGTCCCTAGGCACAGATACGCAGTATTTT. It encodes CASSFHTGSLGTDTQYF.

This clone occurred once. The CDR3 DNA reads as TGTGCCAGCAGGACAGGGTACAATCAGCCCCAGCATTTT. Encoded protein: CASRTGYNQPQHF. V gene TRBV6-1 combines with J gene TRBJ1-5; 7 bases are shared with TRBD1. The CDR3 is 13 residues long. Germline trimming cut 6 bases from V and 3 bases from J; bases unmatched to any gene: 2. CDR1 MNHNS and CDR2 SASEGT come from the germline V gene.

This sequence joins TRBV11-2 and TRBJ2-2; TRBD1 aligns across 7 bases. J was trimmed by 3 bases and V by 4 bases; bases with no gene match: 8. Germline assignment: CDR1 SGHAT and CDR2 FQNNGV. The CDR3 is made up of 16 amino acids. Written as DNA, the CDR3 is TGTGCCAGCAGCTCCCAGAGACAGGGTTACACCGGGGAGCTGTTTTTT. Translating it yields CASSSQRQGYTGELFF.

This clone was detected once. The chain uses TRBV19 and TRBJ1-1, with D unclear. The CDR3 sequence is 14 residues long. V was shortened by 2 bases and J by 0 bases, with 7 bases between the two germline ends. Germline V gene data show CDR1 as LNHDA and CDR2 as SQIVND (reference sequence). CDR3 loop: CASSISGMNTEAFF. For the CDR3, the DNA is TGTGCCAGTAGTATATCGGGGATGAACACTGAAGCTTTCTTT. Combining the CDR3 with reference TRBV19 and TRBJ1-1 gives the whole variable domain DGGITQSPKYLFRKEGQNVTLSCEQNLNHDAMYWYRQDPGQGLRLIYYSQIVNDFQKGDIAEGYSVSREKKESFPLTVTSAQKNPTAFYLCASSISGMNTEAFFGQGTRLTVV.